A single T cell receptor (beta chain) is shown here with its context. Its target antigen remains unknown. There are no base qualities to consult, and no much larger clone falls within one base. The source of the sample is a study of T cell responses to AZD1222 COVID-19 vaccine (dated by TCRdb to the early 2020s). Describing the broader study: AZD1222 recipients whose second dose came at about 4 weeks and those whose second dose came at about 12 weeks were combined into one group, since spike-specific TCR depth and breadth did not differ between the two schedules. TCR sequencing was performed for 230 to 250 trial participants, of whom around 200 were given two doses of AZD1222 and approximately 25 were given two doses of MenACWY control vaccine. Trial participants were enrolled into age subgroups of 18-55, 56-69 and 70-plus years, which contained about 160, 30 and 59 TCR-sequenced participants, respectively. On the study overall, not on this receptor specifically: In the small 56-69-year group, the increase in depth fell short of significance, most likely because of low power. Because no day 14 peak-response samples were available, repertoires were characterized only after the peak T cell response. Vaccine-associated CD4 TCRs spanned the whole spike protein, with dominant responses in regions 160-218 and 743-854. Reportedly, close to half of the unique spike-specific TCRs recognized epitopes lying outside the regions that are mutated in the B.1.351 and B.1.1.7 variants. Conclusions about previously exposed vaccinees are limited because only five or six AZD1222 recipients were SARS-CoV-2 seropositive at baseline. Most participants were white British and females outnumbered males, and the authors suggested that clonal diversity may have been underestimated. After two AZD1222 doses, spike-specific TCR breadth and depth were significantly higher than at day 0 and than in MenACWY recipients.

The CDR3 regions of human TCRbeta chains were analyzed by immunosequencing. In the authors' own workflow: TCRs in the repertoires were compared against a reference library of SARS-CoV-2-specific TCRs that had been generated with the MIRA antigen-specificity platform. Breadth meant the fraction of unique TCRs that were SARS-CoV-2-associated, whereas depth meant the fraction of total T cells that were SARS-CoV-2-associated. Using the MIRA data, each spike-specific TCR was assigned both to the spike region to which the TCR was reactive and to a CD4 or CD8 class. Log10-transformed breadth and depth values were compared by one-way ANOVA with Sidak's multiple comparisons tests. The immuneACCESS repertoire file appears here via TCRdb, limited to in-frame rearrangements. These files lack a portion of the clones; in checked studies, under half of the deficit traces to unresolved V genes, and the cause of the others is not known. V and J calls and clone size come straight from that table; D and trimming were deduced from the DNA. The sample table contains over 150,000 clones; only one count was recorded for about 85% of them. The ten largest clonotypes hold less than 3.5% of the sample.

Reading from cysteine to phenylalanine, the CDR3 counts 16 amino acids. Only the CDR3 region is kept as DNA, spanning 48 bases read in frame from base 1. According to the germline V gene, CDR1 reads SGHDN and CDR2 reads FVKESK. V loses 1 base at its end and J loses 4 bases; junction bases beyond the gene matches: 3. This specimen's time point label, interpreted: baseline before first vaccination. Samples from vaccinated people were obtained from the UK trials COV001 and COV002, which included a single-blind randomized controlled phase 2/3 trial of AZD1222 (ChAdOx1 nCoV-19) in healthy adults. For TCRbeta chain sequencing, PBMC samples were collected from trial participants at day 0 and at day 28 after the second dose.

The material sequenced was peripheral blood, taken on day 0 of AZD1222 vaccination. The chain is made from TRBV14 and TRBJ2-7; 14 of the junction bases match TRBD2. The TCR originated in an adult in good health. DNA sequence: TGTGCCAGCAGCCAAGTGGGACTAGCGGGAGATTACGAGCAGTACTTC. It translates to CASSQVGLAGDYEQYF.